These 5 T cell receptor beta chains were sequenced from one sample in a study of T-cell reconstitution after alpha-beta-depleted transplantation in children. Researchers prepared the TCRbeta library using unique molecular identifiers, the study reports. A single record per CDR3 protein comes from TCRdb applying MiXCR to the PCR reads. The sample has some 490,000 distinct CDR3 sequences, 9.5% to 15% seen once. The sequencing used PBMCs from the stem cell graft donor, collected from the stem cell graft. The receptors stem from a human donor who donated a stem cell graft to a child with combined immunodeficiency.

The rearrangement uses TRBV7-3 and TRBJ2-7; D remains unclear. Trimming removed 0 bases from V and 7 bases from J, with 10 bases in between. CDR1 and CDR2 (germline): SGHTA, FQGTGA. The CDR3 contains 13 residues. The CDR3 here is CASSLTVQTEQYF. The CDR3 nucleotides are TGTGCCAGCAGCTTAACGGTACAGACTGAGCAGTACTTC.

The chain has TRBV28 and TRBJ1-2, with a tentative D call TRBD1 (5 bases). V dropped 6 bases and J dropped 8 bases, with 19 bases sitting between them. The CDR3 is 14 residues long. Germline CDR1 is MDHEN and CDR2 is SYDVKM. This CDR3 is CASSLPGPYAGYTF. CDR3 DNA: TGTGCCAGCAGCCTACCGGGACCCTACGCGGGCTACACCTTC.

CDR3 DNA sequence: TGTGCCAGCAGTTTATTCAGTCAGGGAGTTGCGGACACTGAAGCTTTCTTT. Amino acid sequence: CASSLFSQGVADTEAFF. The J gene is TRBJ1-1, the V gene TRBV27; TRBD1 is a possible D gene (5 bases). Germline assignment: CDR1 MNHEY and CDR2 SMNVEV (reference sequence). CDR3 length: 17 residues. The V end was cut by 1 base, the J end by 3 bases, with 18 bases between.

This chain links TRBV7-2 with TRBJ2-1, with no clear D. Germline V gene sequence: CDR1 SGHTA, CDR2 FQGNSA. CDR3 length: 15 amino acids. V was pared by 3 bases and J by 0 bases, with 9 bases between. The CDR3 nucleotides are TGTGCCAGCAGCTTCACGTCGAGCTCCTACAATGAGCAGTTCTTC. Its protein product is CASSFTSSSYNEQFF.

This clonotype was found many times. The J gene is TRBJ2-7, the V gene TRBV12-3 or TRBV12-4; no firm D call. The CDR3 spans 16 residues. Trimming stripped 2 bases from V and 3 bases from J, with 17 bases between. CDR3 region: CASSLPLSGTNYEQYF. CDR3 DNA: TGTGCCAGCAGTTTACCTTTGAGTGGAACTAACTACGAGCAGTACTTC.